These 32 T cell receptor beta chains came from one sample sequenced in a study of metastatic and nonmetastatic thyroid tumors. Each patient went into thyroid surgery without having received any treatment. TCRdb re-called the PCR reads with MiXCR. Among around 30,000 clones listed, 20% to 30% were seen once. The sequenced sample consisted of blood. The receptors come from a female donor with papillary thyroid cancer or a benign thyroid nodule (not recorded which). Some clones in this sample may be carry-over from other donors' samples.

This chain joins TRBV3-1 and TRBJ2-2; 11 bases map to TRBD1. Per the germline V gene, CDR1 is LGHDT and CDR2 is YNNKEL (reference sequence). Trimming took 6 bases from V and 5 from J; bases not matched to a gene: 5. This CDR3 has 15 residues. In DNA form, the CDR3 reads TGTGCCAGCAGTGGACAGGGGGCTCAAACCGGGGAGCTGTTTTTT. Translation gives CASSGQGAQTGELFF.

The chain employs TRBV5-8 and TRBJ2-7; D perhaps matches TRBD2 (5 bases). The CDR3 spans 14 residues. Trimming took 2 bases from V and 6 from J, leaving 15 bases between them. CDR1 is SGHTS and CDR2 is YDEGEE in the germline V gene. The DNA of the CDR3 is TGTGCCAGCAGCTTCCTATCCGGAGAGGGCGAGCAGTACTTC. This encodes CASSFLSGEGEQYF.

Many counts were recorded for this clone. The V and J genes are TRBV24-1 and TRBJ1-1; tentatively, D is TRBD1 (6 bases). Deletions cut 2 bases from V and 4 bases from J, with 16 bases between. The CDR3 is made up of 16 amino acids. Germline V gives CDR1 KGHDR, CDR2 SFDVKD. The CDR3 here is CATSDSRGGRATEAFF. The CDR3 bases are TGTGCCACCAGTGATTCCCGGGGGGGGCGGGCCACTGAAGCTTTCTTT.

This chain uses TRBV20-1 with TRBJ2-7; D is ambiguous. Trimming stripped 5 bases from V and 2 bases from J, with 16 bases between. The CDR3 extends over 14 amino acids. Per germline, CDR1 DFQATT and CDR2 SNEGSKA (reference sequence). The chain's CDR3 is CSAPSERLAYEQYF. The CDR3 DNA is TGCAGTGCTCCATCGGAACGCCTCGCCTACGAGCAGTACTTC.

This clone was seen ten or more times. This sample also contains other DNA sequences that code for the same CDR3. The chain recombines TRBV7-9 with TRBJ1-4, with TRBD1 matching over 8 bases. Germline V gene sequence: CDR1 SEHNR, CDR2 FQNEAQ (reference sequence). The CDR3 length is 14 residues. Germline trimming cut 6 bases from V and 5 bases from J; bases unmatched to any gene: 5. The CDR3 DNA is TGTGCCAGCAGTTCCGGGACAGGAAATGAAAAACTGTTTTTT. The encoded protein is CASSSGTGNEKLFF.

This chain connects TRBV6-1 to TRBJ2-7, with D possibly matching TRBD1 (5 bases). This CDR3 comprises 14 residues. Germline V gene data show CDR1 as MNHNS and CDR2 as SASEGT. Trimming left V 3 bases short and J 0 bases short, with 9 bases between. CDR3 sequence: CASSDQGFSYEQYF. The DNA of the CDR3 is TGTGCCAGCAGTGACCAGGGTTTCTCCTACGAGCAGTACTTC.

This clone was recorded at least ten times. The genes are TRBV20-1 and TRBJ2-2, with 8 bases matching TRBD1. The CDR3 covers 12 residues. Germline-derived CDR1 and CDR2 are DFQATT and SNEGSKA (reference sequence). Trimming at V came to 6 bases and at J to 6 bases, leaving 3 bases not matched to a gene. In DNA form, the CDR3 reads TGCAGTGCCTGGACAGGGTCCGGGGAGCTGTTTTTT. Protein sequence: CSAWTGSGELFF.

This clone was picked up many times. This chain connects TRBV15 to TRBJ2-5; D gene uncertain. CDR1 is LNHNV, CDR2 YYDKDF, per germline (reference sequence). The ends were cut back, 1 base at V and 3 bases at J, with 6 bases in the middle. The CDR3 totals 13 residues. CDR3 sequence (DNA): TGTGCCACCAGCAGAGCGCTAGAAGAGACCCAGTACTTC. It specifies CATSRALEETQYF.

In its sample, this clone was seen a few times. V is TRBV27 and J is TRBJ2-1; 7 nucleotides agree with TRBD2. After removal of 6 bases from V and 7 bases from J, the junction contained 18 bases not matched to a gene. The CDR3 length is 17 residues. The V gene's germline CDR1 is MNHEY and CDR2 SMNVEV (reference sequence). The CDR3 region is CASSLRARLALMNEQFF. DNA of the CDR3: TGTGCCAGCAGCCTCCGAGCCAGACTAGCCCTAATGAATGAGCAGTTCTTC.

This clone was observed many times. The chain recombines TRBV6-1 with TRBJ1-1; D might be TRBD1 (6 bases). V was pared by 6 bases and J by 1 base, with 21 bases between. The CDR3 runs to 17 residues. CDR1 and CDR2 from the germline V gene are MNHNS and SASEGT. CDR3 loop: CASRDGQFGGENTEAFF. The CDR3 bases are TGTGCCAGCAGAGACGGACAGTTTGGGGGTGAGAACACTGAAGCTTTCTTT.

This clone was seen a few times. The rearrangement uses TRBV28 and TRBJ2-7; D is unresolved. Germline CDR1 is MDHEN and CDR2 is SYDVKM. V was trimmed by 5 bases and J by 2 bases, leaving 13 bases between them. This CDR3 has 14 residues. CDR3 sequence: CASSTWKGTYEQYF. CDR3 bases: TGTGCCAGCAGTACTTGGAAAGGAACCTACGAGCAGTACTTC.

This clone was counted ten times or more. This rearrangement joins TRBV5-4 to TRBJ2-1; 15 positions match TRBD2. This CDR3 region has 17 residues. J gave up 4 bases and V 2 bases, and 4 bases lay outside the gene matches. Germline V gene sequence: CDR1 SGHNT, CDR2 YYREEE (reference sequence). CDR3 bases: TGTGCCAGCAGCTTAGGACTAGCGGGAGGGAGTTACAATGAGCAGTTCTTC. Protein product: CASSLGLAGGSYNEQFF. Full variable domain (missing parts from reference TRBV5-4 and TRBJ2-1): ETGVTQSPTHLIKTRGQQVTLRCSSQSGHNTVSWYQQALGQGPQFIFQYYREEENGRGNFPPRFSGLQFPNYSSELNVNALELDDSALYLCASSLGLAGGSYNEQFFGPGTRLTVL.

This clone rates as medium-sized. The chain uses TRBV18 and TRBJ2-7, with 7 bases that match TRBD1. V gave up 3 bases and J gave up 4 bases; unmatched junction bases: 9. The CDR3 runs to 15 residues. Germline V gives CDR1 KGHSH, CDR2 LQKENI. CDR3 loop: CASSPRQGAPYEQYF. CDR3 nucleotide sequence: TGTGCCAGCTCACCCAGACAGGGTGCGCCTTACGAGCAGTACTTC.

The chain carries TRBV28 and TRBJ2-7, with 10 bases aligning to TRBD2. Trimming took 1 base from V and 4 from J; bases not matched to a gene: 7. CDR1 and CDR2 (germline): MDHEN, SYDVKM. The length of the CDR3 is 16 residues. The CDR3 DNA reads as TGTGCCAGCAGTTTATTGGCTAGCGGGAGCGGTTACGAGCAGTACTTC. Protein: CASSLLASGSGYEQYF. Looking up the rest from reference TRBV28 and TRBJ2-7 gives the full variable domain: DVKVTQSSRYLVKRTGEKVFLECVQDMDHENMFWYRQDPGLGLRLIYFSYDVKMKEKGDIPEGYSVSREKKERFSLILESASTNQTSMYLCASSLLASGSGYEQYFGPGTRLTVT.

This clone has at least ten counts. The chain carries TRBV27 and TRBJ1-5, with 7 bases identical to TRBD1. The germline gives CDR1 MNHEY, CDR2 SMNVEV (reference sequence). The CDR3 has 15 amino acids. With 3 bases clipped from V and 5 bases from J, the junction kept 7 bases outside the gene matches. In nucleotides, the CDR3 is TGTGCCAGCAGTTTTTTCAGGGGGGGCCATCAGCCCCAGCATTTT. It specifies CASSFFRGGHQPQHF.

V and J are TRBV20-1 and TRBJ1-3; the D gene is possibly TRBD1 (5 bases). The CDR3 contains 16 residues. Trimming shortened V by 4 bases and J by 0 bases, and 16 bases separated the two germline ends. CDR1 and CDR2 from the germline V gene are DFQATT and SNEGSKA (reference sequence). Written as DNA, the CDR3 is TGCAGTGCTACGGGGCCAGGCCGGAGCTCTGGAAACACCATATATTTT. The encoded protein is CSATGPGRSSGNTIYF.

The chain employs TRBV5-4 and TRBJ2-5, with D possibly being TRBD1 (6 bases). The CDR3 covers 14 residues. Trimming took off 2 bases at V and 0 bases at J, with 8 bases between the two ends. Germline CDR1 and CDR2: SGHNT and YYREEE (reference sequence). CDR3 sequence: CASSFGQNQETQYF. In DNA, the CDR3 is TGTGCCAGCAGCTTCGGACAGAACCAAGAGACCCAGTACTTC. Full variable domain (rest looked up from reference TRBV5-4 and TRBJ2-5): ETGVTQSPTHLIKTRGQQVTLRCSSQSGHNTVSWYQQALGQGPQFIFQYYREEENGRGNFPPRFSGLQFPNYSSELNVNALELDDSALYLCASSFGQNQETQYFGPGTRLLVL.

At least ten counts were recorded for this clone. This chain uses TRBV7-2 with TRBJ1-4; maybe TRBD1 (5 bases). With 3 bases removed from V and 7 bases from J, the gap between germline ends came to 27 bases. The CDR3 length is 19 residues. Germline V CDR1 and CDR2: SGHTA, FQGNSA. CDR3 loop: CASSLRPEALRENSEKLFF. In DNA form, the CDR3 reads TGTGCCAGCAGCTTGCGCCCCGAGGCCCTCAGGGAAAACTCTGAAAAACTGTTTTTT.

By share, this clone counts as medium-sized (0.01 to 0.1%). The rearrangement uses TRBV5-1 and TRBJ1-1, with TRBD1 matching 9 bases. The CDR3 has 17 residues. V lost 4 bases, J lost 3 bases, and 13 bases stayed unmatched. Germline V gene data show CDR1 as SGHRS and CDR2 as YFSETQ. CDR3 bases: TGCGCCAGCAGCGCCCTGCCGGGACAGGGTCCTTACACTGAAGCTTTCTTT. Translating it yields CASSALPGQGPYTEAFF.

The genes are TRBV29-1 and TRBJ2-1; D might be TRBD2 (5 bases). CDR1 SQVTM and CDR2 ANQGSEA come from the germline V gene. V was shortened by 3 bases and J by 4 bases, with 13 bases between the two germline ends. This CDR3 has 14 amino acids. The CDR3 loop is CSVDSSGIYNEQFF. DNA for the CDR3: TGCAGCGTTGATAGCAGCGGTATTTACAATGAGCAGTTCTTC.

To note about this clone: The missing conserved phenylalanine or tryptophan at the end of this CDR3 makes a read error likely. The limits of the CDR3 on the DNA are not certain, so only TCRdb's listed CDR3 is given. V gene TRBV20-1 combines with J gene TRBJ2-7; the table's D call, TRBD1, was not checked against the DNA. Germline CDR1 and CDR2: DFQATT and SNEGSKA (reference sequence). With termini counted, the CDR3 has 14 amino acids. The CDR3 region is CSAEPGPTPDEKYL.

This clone was counted many times. The rearrangement links TRBV6-4 to TRBJ2-7; tentatively, D is TRBD1 (5 bases). CDR3 length equals 13 residues. CDR1 and CDR2 (germline): MRHNA, SNTAGT. The ends were cut back, 9 bases at V and 3 bases at J, with 15 bases in the middle. CDR3 nucleotides: TGTGCCAGTCGGGTGGACAAAAACTACGAGCAGTACTTC. Translation: CASRVDKNYEQYF.

On this clone: One junction end does not reproduce the germline sequence, and a read error may be involved. The rearrangement joins TRBV30 to TRBJ1-1, with a tentative D call TRBD1 (6 bases). CDR1 and CDR2 (germline): GTSNPN, SVGIG (reference sequence). The CDR3 extends over 13 amino acids. The CDR3 nucleotides are TGTGCCTGCAGTGTCTGCAGGGGAAGTGAAGCTTTCTTT. Its protein is CACSVCRGSEAFF.

On this clone: Mismatch with germline at one junction end may stem from a read error. DNA for the CDR3: TGTGCCAGCAGCGTAGGGCTGTCCTACGAGCCGTACTTC. Translation: CASSVGLSYEPYF. The chain links TRBV9 to TRBJ2-7; D is unresolved. Per the germline V gene, CDR1 is SGDLS and CDR2 is YYNGEE. The CDR3 totals 13 residues.

In this sample, this clone turned up many times. A much larger clone differs from this one at a single base, so this may be a read error. This rearrangement joins TRBV27 to TRBJ2-2; weak D call: TRBD2 (5 bases). Germline CDR1 and CDR2: MNHEY and SMNVEV (reference sequence). The CDR3 consists of 14 residues. CDR3 region: CASSSLLNTGEPFF. The CDR3 DNA follows: TGTGCCAGCAGCTCCCTTTTGAACACCGGGGAGCCGTTTTTT.

The chain couples TRBV20-1 to TRBJ2-3, with 14 positions matching TRBD2. CDR3 length: 16 amino acids. With V trimmed by 6 bases and J by 3 bases, 8 bases remained unmatched. CDR1 and CDR2 from the germline V gene are DFQATT and SNEGSKA (reference sequence). CDR3 nucleotide sequence: TGCAGTGCGTCCGGGACTAGCGGGAGAATTACAGATACGCAGTATTTT. Protein sequence: CSASGTSGRITDTQYF.

Ten or more counts support this clone. The V call is TRBV28, the J call TRBJ1-5; 7 bases align to TRBD1. The CDR3 spans 15 residues. Germline V gene data show CDR1 as MDHEN and CDR2 as SYDVKM. The V gene end was trimmed by 5 bases and the J gene end by 9 bases; junction bases not matched to a gene: 13. DNA for the CDR3: TGTGCCAGCAGTCCCGGGACAGCTGATATTGTGCCCCAGCATTTT. Protein sequence: CASSPGTADIVPQHF.

This clone was seen a handful of times. This chain's CDR3 is CASSQVPPGDRYYEQYF. The CDR3 coding sequence is TGTGCCAGCAGCCAGGTACCCCCCGGGGACAGGTACTACGAGCAGTACTTC. The chain has TRBV3-1 and TRBJ2-7; 8 bases fit TRBD1. The J segment lost 3 bases and the V segment lost 3 bases, leaving 13 bases of the junction unmatched. The CDR3 has 17 residues. Germline V gene data show CDR1 as LGHDT and CDR2 as YNNKEL (reference sequence).

This clone was counted ten times or more. DNA for the CDR3: TGTGCCAGCAGCTTAGTAAGCTACAATGAGCAGTTCTTC. Encoded protein: CASSLVSYNEQFF. The genes are TRBV7-2 and TRBJ2-1, with unresolved D. The CDR3 is made up of 13 amino acids. V lost 1 base to trimming and J lost 3 bases, with 4 bases between them. Germline values: CDR1 SGHTA, CDR2 FQGNSA.

In this sample, this clone turned up many times. A clone one base away is much larger, so this may be a read error. It is likely a read error, because the conserved phenylalanine at the end of the CDR3 is missing. The rearrangement links TRBV27 to TRBJ1-1; a possible D gene is TRBD1 (6 bases). Looked up from germline, CDR1 is MNHEY and CDR2 is SMNVEV (reference sequence). Between the trimmed V and J ends, which lost 3 bases and 4 bases, there was a span of 9 bases. This CDR3 has 13 amino acids. The CDR3 spells CASSFNRATEAFS. Written as DNA, the CDR3 is TGTGCCAGCAGTTTTAACAGGGCCACTGAAGCTTTCTCT.

There are many counts of this clone. V gene TRBV7-9 combines with J gene TRBJ2-1; 11 bases align to TRBD1. Germline V gene lookup returns CDR1 SEHNR and CDR2 FQNEAQ (reference sequence). J gave up 6 bases and V 2 bases, and 3 bases lay outside the gene matches. The CDR3 runs 15 residues. The CDR3: CASSLMGQGGNEQFF. Written as DNA, the CDR3 is TGTGCCAGCAGCTTAATGGGACAGGGGGGCAATGAGCAGTTCTTC.

This clone was seen at least ten times. Other nucleotide sequences in the sample specify the same CDR3. The chain links TRBV11-1 to TRBJ2-3; TRBD1 matches 7 bases. Germline trimming cut 4 bases from V and 0 bases from J; bases unmatched to any gene: 4. The CDR3 extends over 15 amino acids. Germline V gene sequence: CDR1 SGHAT, CDR2 FQDESV (reference sequence). The CDR3 bases are TGTGCCAGCAGCTCAGGGACAGCTAGCACAGATACGCAGTATTTT. Translating it yields CASSSGTASTDTQYF.